This T cell receptor beta chain was sequenced for a study of shared clonotypes between healthy human individuals. Repertoires were generated with immunoSEQ multiplex PCR, while TCRdb's copy carries only in-frame clones and drops some. This table has approximately 500,000 clones, about 84% appearing once. The CDR3 covers 14 residues. CDR1 SEHNR and CDR2 FQNEAQ come from the germline V gene (reference sequence). Trimming shortened V by 1 base and J by 0 bases, and 5 bases separated the two germline ends. Every donor was a Caucasian adult from Nashville, Tennessee. As to this clone: Different DNA sequences within this sample yield the same CDR3.

Source material: PBMCs. The chain carries TRBV7-9 and TRBJ2-3, with D unresolved. The TCR sequence derives from a woman aged 40 to 49 in good health. Some clones in this sample may be carry-over from other donors' samples. The chain's CDR3 is CASSLGVSTDTQYF. The DNA for the CDR3 is TGTGCCAGCAGCTTAGGTGTTAGCACAGATACGCAGTATTTT.